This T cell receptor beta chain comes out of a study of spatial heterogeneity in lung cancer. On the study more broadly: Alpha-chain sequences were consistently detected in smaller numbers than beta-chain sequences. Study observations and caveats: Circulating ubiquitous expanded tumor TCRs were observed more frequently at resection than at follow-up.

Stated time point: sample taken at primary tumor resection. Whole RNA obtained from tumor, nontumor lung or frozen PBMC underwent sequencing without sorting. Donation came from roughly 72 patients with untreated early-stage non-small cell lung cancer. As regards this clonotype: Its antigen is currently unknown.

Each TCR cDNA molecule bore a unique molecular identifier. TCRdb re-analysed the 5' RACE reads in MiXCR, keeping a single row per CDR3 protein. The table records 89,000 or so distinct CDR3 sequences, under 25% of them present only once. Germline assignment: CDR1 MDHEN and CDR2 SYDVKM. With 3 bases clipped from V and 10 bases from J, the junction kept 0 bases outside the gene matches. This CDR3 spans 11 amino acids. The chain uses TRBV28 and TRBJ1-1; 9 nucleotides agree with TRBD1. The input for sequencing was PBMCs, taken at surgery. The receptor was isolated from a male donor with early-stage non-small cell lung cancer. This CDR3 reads CASSLTGGAFF. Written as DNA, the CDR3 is TGTGCCAGCAGTTTGACAGGGGGAGCTTTCTTT.